This T cell receptor beta chain came from a study of shared clonotypes between healthy human individuals. Overall study context: Ranging from 18 to 49 in age, donors were two women and three men.

General study findings and limits: Among the subsets, naive ones generally showed larger estimated richness than memory ones.

To note about this clone: Its target is unknown.

Naive-designated CD8 cells lacked CD45RO, were positively enriched for CCR7, and omitted terminally differentiated effector memory CD45RA+ cells. Everyone who donated was a Caucasian adult who lived in Nashville, Tennessee. Deep-level settings were used for running the assay. Sequencing used immunoSEQ multiplex PCR; TCRdb keeps in-frame clones, though not all of them. The sample has around 2,000,000 clones; about 95% are singletons. Trimming shortened V by 5 bases and J by 7 bases, and 16 bases separated the two germline ends. Germline CDR1 MDHEN, CDR2 SYDVKM. The CDR3 is made up of 14 amino acids. Sequenced: naive CD8+ T cells sorted from blood. This TCR was sampled from a man between 18 and 35 years old in good health. This sequence joins TRBV28 and TRBJ2-3; the D is unclear. CDR3 residues: CASSDLVWQYTQYF. The DNA for the CDR3 is TGTGCCAGCAGTGATCTGGTTTGGCAATATACGCAGTATTTT.